The source of this T cell receptor beta chain is a study of shared clonotypes between healthy human individuals. Study findings and constraints: The diversity represented, both genetic and in exposure history, was limited by few donors.

As concerns this clone: Antigen specificity is unknown.

The germline gives CDR1 SGHRS, CDR2 YFSETQ. The CDR3 length is 17 residues. The junction had 8 bases not matched to a gene; V was cut back by 3 bases and J by 0 bases. The study drew its donors from healthy HIV-negative adults without recent acute infections or vaccinations. Each donor was a Caucasian adult residing in Nashville, Tennessee. Samples underwent the assay at deep level. Sequenced by immunoSEQ multiplex PCR; TCRdb stores in-frame clones only, minus some. The table lists about 490,000 clones, around 79% of them singletons. The gene calls are TRBV5-1 and TRBJ1-5, with 8 bases that match TRBD1. The receptor was derived from a woman aged 40 to 50 in good health. Some clones in this sample may be carry-over from other donors' samples. The sequenced sample consisted of PBMCs. The CDR3 region has the DNA TGCGCCAGCAGCTCCCGAGACAGGGGTGATAGCAATCAGCCCCAGCATTTT. Protein sequence: CASSSRDRGDSNQPQHF. The full variable domain, with the rest looked up from reference TRBV5-1 and TRBJ1-5, is KAGVTQTPRYLIKTRGQQVTLSCSPISGHRSVSWYQQTPGQGLQFLFEYFSETQRNKGNFPGRFSGRQFSNSRSEMNVSTLELGDSALYLCASSSRDRGDSNQPQHFGDGTRLSIL.